Each of the 18 T cell receptor beta chains below was sequenced from the same sample in a study of blood T cell repertoires in COVID-19. The protocol was immunoSEQ multiplex PCR, while the TCRdb copy is restricted to in-frame clones and leaves out a portion. Of roughly 100,000 clones in the sample, roughly 85% are singletons; the top ten hold more than 4%. Sequenced material: peripheral blood. Receptor source: a man aged 45-65 years with acute or convalescent COVID-19.

V is TRBV5-1 and J is TRBJ2-7, with 7 bases that match TRBD2. The V segment lost 4 bases and the J segment 0 bases; nucleotides outside the gene matches: 10. This CDR3 spans 16 amino acids. The germline CDR1 and CDR2 sequences are SGHRS and YFSETQ. The chain's CDR3 is CASSPDWRESSYEQYF. The CDR3 coding sequence is TGCGCCAGCAGCCCTGACTGGCGGGAGAGCTCCTACGAGCAGTACTTC.

V and J are TRBV5-5 and TRBJ2-1; no definite D call. The germline gives CDR1 SGHKS, CDR2 YYEKEE (reference sequence). The CDR3 has 16 residues. Trimming cost V 0 bases and J 8 bases, with 18 bases left between them. Here the CDR3 DNA reads TGTGCCAGCAGCTTGGTTGGCGCTATTTACCAGGATGAGCAGTTCTTC. Amino acids: CASSLVGAIYQDEQFF.

The chain links TRBV5-4 to TRBJ2-7, with 8 bases aligning to TRBD2. Germline lookup yields CDR1 SGHNT and CDR2 YYREEE (reference sequence). J was trimmed by 2 bases and V by 4 bases; bases with no gene match: 5. This CDR3 comprises 14 residues. The CDR3 protein is CASSPGLGAYEQYF. The CDR3 bases are TGTGCCAGCAGCCCGGGACTAGGGGCCTACGAGCAGTACTTC.

This clone was counted a few times. The sample holds other DNA sequences that translate to the same CDR3. V usage is TRBV9 and J usage is TRBJ2-1, with 7 bases identical to TRBD2. Germline CDR1 reads SGDLS; CDR2 reads YYNGEE. The CDR3 contains 15 residues. V trimming: 0 bases; J trimming: 7 bases; junction bases outside the gene matches: 7. CDR3 in amino acids: CASSVVAGEGNEQFF. The CDR3 DNA sequence: TGTGCCAGCAGCGTAGTTGCGGGAGAAGGGAATGAGCAGTTCTTC. Full variable domain (outside the CDR3, taken from reference TRBV9 and TRBJ2-1): DSGVTQTPKHLITATGQRVTLRCSPRSGDLSVYWYQQSLDQGLQFLIQYYNGEERAKGNILERFSAQQFPDLHSELNLSSLELGDSALYFCASSVVAGEGNEQFFGPGTRLTVL.

The CDR3 region has the DNA TGTGCCAGCAGTACGACCGGACTTCTTCGGGATGAGCAGTTCTTC. Translating gives CASSTTGLLRDEQFF. The chain has TRBV2 and TRBJ2-1; D perhaps matches TRBD2 (5 bases). CDR3 length equals 15 residues. The germline V and J ends were trimmed by 5 bases and 8 bases, with 19 bases remaining between them. CDR1 and CDR2 from the germline V gene are SNHLY and FYNNEI.

The chain is built from TRBV28 and TRBJ2-3; 10 bases line up with TRBD2. The germline gives CDR1 MDHEN, CDR2 SYDVKM. CDR3 length: 17 residues. The V and J ends lost 2 bases and 2 bases, in that order; junction bases with no gene match: 7. DNA of the CDR3: TGTGCCAGCAGTTTACCCTCCGGGACTAGCGACACAGATACGCAGTATTTT. As protein: CASSLPSGTSDTDTQYF.

The gene calls are TRBV30 and TRBJ1-1; TRBD1 is a possible D gene (6 bases). CDR1 and CDR2 (germline): GTSNPN, SVGIG (reference sequence). This CDR3 comprises 14 residues. Trimming pared 0 bases from V and 0 bases from J, leaving 8 bases between. In DNA form, the CDR3 reads TGTGCCTGGAGTGTAGGGGGAATGAACACTGAAGCTTTCTTT. The encoded protein is CAWSVGGMNTEAFF.

This clone was seen only a few times. This rearrangement joins TRBV9 to TRBJ2-7; D unclear. Trimming took 0 bases from V and 0 from J, leaving 7 bases between them. CDR3 length: 14 amino acids. Germline assignment: CDR1 SGDLS and CDR2 YYNGEE. This CDR3 is CASSVAENSYEQYF. CDR3 coding DNA: TGTGCCAGCAGCGTAGCTGAGAACTCCTACGAGCAGTACTTC.

The J gene is TRBJ2-5, the V gene TRBV7-2; no clear D gene. CDR3 size: 15 residues. CDR1 is SGHTA, CDR2 FQGNSA, per germline. V was trimmed by 5 bases and J by 0 bases, leaving 13 bases between them. CDR3 DNA sequence: TGTGCCAGCAGCCCACCTCCGCGAAACCAAGAGACCCAGTACTTC. Translating it yields CASSPPPRNQETQYF.

The J gene is TRBJ2-2, the V gene TRBV5-1, with D perhaps matching TRBD2 (5 bases). V lost 4 bases, J lost 0 bases, and 13 bases lay in between. Germline loops: CDR1 SGHRS, CDR2 YFSETQ. This CDR3 has 16 amino acids. The CDR3 here is CASSLGLSANTGELFF. The CDR3 DNA reads as TGCGCCAGCAGCCTCGGACTGTCCGCGAACACCGGGGAGCTGTTTTTT.

This chain joins TRBV18 and TRBJ2-1; D is perhaps TRBD2 (6 bases). V gave up 4 bases and J gave up 6 bases, with 7 bases separating them. The CDR3 has 12 amino acids. CDR1 and CDR2 (germline): KGHSH, LQKENI. The CDR3 reads CASSRDFNEQFF. The CDR3 region has the DNA TGTGCCAGCTCACGGGACTTCAATGAGCAGTTCTTC.

The chain joins TRBV4-2 to TRBJ1-4; 10 positions match TRBD1. Germline V gives CDR1 LGHNA, CDR2 YNFKEQ. Trimming removed 1 base from V and 8 bases from J; junction bases left unmatched: 7. This CDR3 is built from 16 residues. DNA for the CDR3: TGTGCCAGCAGCCAAGGGTTGGACAGGGGGGGCGAAAAACTGTTTTTT. Translation gives CASSQGLDRGGEKLFF.

In its sample, this clone was seen once. The V gene is TRBV6-5, the J gene TRBJ2-7; TRBD1 is a possible D gene (6 bases). The V gene lost 5 bases and the J gene lost 2 bases, with 13 bases spanning the gap. CDR1 is MNHEY, CDR2 SVGAGI, per germline. The CDR3 length is 14 residues. The CDR3 loop reads CASSKRDNTYEQYF. Here the CDR3 DNA reads TGTGCCAGCAGTAAAAGGGACAACACCTACGAGCAGTACTTC.

This sequence joins TRBV5-1 and TRBJ2-1, with 7 bases matching TRBD1. Germline CDR1 reads SGHRS; CDR2 reads YFSETQ. The CDR3 spans 16 residues. V was clipped by 0 bases and J by 0 bases; unmatched bases: 3. CDR3 in DNA: TGCGCCAGCAGCTTGGTTTCAGGGGGCTCCTACAATGAGCAGTTCTTC. Translated, it gives CASSLVSGGSYNEQFF.

The chain carries TRBV4-1 and TRBJ2-3; maybe TRBD1 (5 bases). Germline assignment: CDR1 MGHRA and CDR2 YSYEKL. This CDR3 is built from 17 residues. The V end was cut by 1 base, the J end by 0 bases, with 14 bases between. The CDR3 DNA reads TGCGCCAGCAGCCAAGTCGTTACGGCAGGGAGCACAGATACGCAGTATTTT. This encodes CASSQVVTAGSTDTQYF.

With respect to this clone: Other DNA sequences in this sample translate to the same CDR3. J is TRBJ2-2 and V is TRBV3-1 (or the pseudogene TRBV3-2), with 9 positions matching TRBD2. Germline CDR1 LGHDT, CDR2 YNNKEL (reference sequence). This CDR3 spans 13 amino acids. Trimming removed 8 bases from V and 6 bases from J; junction bases left unmatched: 4. CDR3 in amino acids: CASGAGGPGELFF. The CDR3 bases are TGTGCCAGCGGAGCGGGGGGACCCGGGGAGCTGTTTTTT.

The chain has TRBV7-8 and TRBJ2-1; 12 nucleotides agree with TRBD2. Germline trimming cut 2 bases from V and 2 bases from J; bases unmatched to any gene: 16. Germline values: CDR1 SGHVS, CDR2 FQNEAQ. CDR3 length equals 21 residues. The CDR3 loop is CASSLRTGTSGRTQPYNEQFF. The DNA of the CDR3 is TGTGCCAGCAGCTTACGGACCGGGACTAGCGGGCGGACCCAGCCCTACAATGAGCAGTTCTTC.

V gene TRBV4-2 combines with J gene TRBJ2-1, with 9 bases identical to TRBD2. The trim removed 0 bases at V and 2 bases at J, leaving 5 bases unmatched. The CDR3 runs to 17 residues. Germline loops: CDR1 LGHNA, CDR2 YNFKEQ. CDR3 residues: CASSQDPLAGAYNEQFF. CDR3 DNA: TGTGCCAGCAGCCAAGACCCACTAGCGGGCGCCTACAATGAGCAGTTCTTC.